This paragraph reports one T cell receptor beta chain. The protocol was immunoSEQ multiplex PCR, while the TCRdb copy is restricted to in-frame clones and leaves out a portion. This sample yields 130,000 to 150,000 clones, of which approximately 80% are seen a single time; 8% to 9% belongs to the top ten. The sample belongs to a study of blood T cell repertoires in COVID-19. Across the whole study: PBMCs, B-cell-depleted T cells, or T cells provided the cDNA or gDNA that made up the material.

With 1 base clipped from V and 2 bases from J, the junction kept 4 bases outside the gene matches. The germline V gene has CDR1 LNHDA and CDR2 SQIVND (reference sequence). The CDR3 is 15 amino acids. The sequence came from a human donor with acute or convalescent COVID-19. The donor label of this sample is uncertain. Sequencing was carried out using peripheral blood. The chain joins TRBV19 to TRBJ1-2; TRBD1 matches at 7 bases. As DNA, the CDR3 is TGTGCCAGTAGTATAGGGACAGGACCCAACTATGGCTACACCTTC. Protein product: CASSIGTGPNYGYTF. Supplemented by reference TRBV19 and TRBJ1-2, the full variable domain reads DGGITQSPKYLFRKEGQNVTLSCEQNLNHDAMYWYRQDPGQGLRLIYYSQIVNDFQKGDIAEGYSVSREKKESFPLTVTSAQKNPTAFYLCASSIGTGPNYGYTFGSGTRLTVV.